Each of the 25 T cell receptor beta chains below was sequenced from the same sample in a study of blood T cells in healthy people across ages. A sample-barcoded 5' primer and a J-beta primer mix were used in a second PCR of about 7 to 12 cycles. TCRdb re-called the 5' RACE reads through MiXCR, storing one row per CDR3 protein. The data hold approximately 1.5 million distinct CDR3 sequences, with around 36% observed a single time. Sample: blood. The receptors were gathered from a young woman in good health.

The rearrangement links TRBV6-6 to TRBJ2-7; tentative D call: TRBD2 (7 bases). V dropped 7 bases and J dropped 3 bases, with 16 bases sitting between them. Germline loops: CDR1 MNHNY, CDR2 SVGAGI (reference sequence). CDR3 size: 14 residues. The CDR3 DNA follows: TGTGCCAGCACCCCGGGGGGCGGTTTCTACGAGCAGTACTTC. Translating it yields CASTPGGGFYEQYF.

The chain combines TRBV6-5 with TRBJ1-1; D not certain. The germline V and J ends were trimmed by 3 bases and 5 bases, with 7 bases remaining between them. The CDR3 runs to 12 residues. In germline, CDR1 is MNHEY, CDR2 SVGAGI. CDR3 protein: CASSYGETEAFF. In DNA form, the CDR3 reads TGTGCCAGCAGTTATGGAGAGACTGAAGCTTTCTTT.

This clonotype was observed a handful of times. The rearrangement links TRBV9 to TRBJ2-3; D gene uncertain. CDR3 length: 17 residues. Germline values: CDR1 SGDLS, CDR2 YYNGEE. Trimming took 0 bases from V and 4 from J, leaving 18 bases between them. DNA for the CDR3: TGTGCCAGCAGCGTAGGTTTTGTGCAGAGAGGCGCAGATACGCAGTATTTT. Protein product: CASSVGFVQRGADTQYF.

V usage is TRBV27 and J usage is TRBJ2-7; TRBD2 matches at 9 bases. CDR3 length: 16 residues. J lost 5 bases, V lost 5 bases, and 13 bases had no gene match. CDR1 is MNHEY, CDR2 SMNVEV, per germline (reference sequence). The CDR3 protein is CASSGGLAGKYHEQYF. Here the CDR3 DNA reads TGTGCCAGCAGTGGGGGACTAGCCGGTAAATATCACGAGCAGTACTTC.

This clonotype was counted a few times. The junction departs from germline at one end; a sequencing error may be responsible. This chain joins TRBV5-1 and TRBJ1-1, with TRBD1 as a possible D gene (6 bases). This CDR3 region has 12 residues. Germline V gene data show CDR1 as SGHRS and CDR2 as YFSETQ. The CDR3 region is CASSSTGSEAFF. As DNA, the CDR3 is TGTGCCAGCAGCTCAACAGGGAGTGAAGCTTTCTTT.

The rearrangement uses TRBV2 and TRBJ1-6; no reliable D call. The germline CDR1 and CDR2 sequences are SNHLY and FYNNEI. V lost 6 bases to trimming and J lost 6 bases, with 21 bases between them. The CDR3 consists of 17 residues. The CDR3 coding sequence is TGTGCCAGCAGGAAAAATCCGAGGACTCAGGCTAATTCACCCCTCCACTTT. Amino acid sequence: CASRKNPRTQANSPLHF.

This clonotype has a handful of counts. This chain connects TRBV20-1 to TRBJ2-7; D unresolved. The length of the CDR3 is 14 residues. Germline V gene sequence: CDR1 DFQATT, CDR2 SNEGSKA (reference sequence). V was cut by 1 base and J by 5 bases, with 15 bases left in between. The CDR3 loop is CSARAVGKPNEQYF. DNA for the CDR3: TGCAGTGCTAGAGCGGTAGGGAAGCCGAACGAGCAGTACTTC.

The chain combines TRBV5-1 with TRBJ2-7; no definite D call. This CDR3 region has 14 residues. Trimming took 0 bases from V and 3 from J, leaving 10 bases between them. Germline CDR1 and CDR2: SGHRS and YFSETQ. CDR3: CASSLGWGLYEQYF. Here the CDR3 DNA reads TGCGCCAGCAGCTTGGGTTGGGGTCTCTACGAGCAGTACTTC.

This chain links TRBV5-4 with TRBJ2-7, with 9 bases fitting TRBD1. The CDR3 covers 14 residues. V lost 2 bases and J lost 6; bases outside the gene matches: 6. The germline V gene encodes CDR1 SGHNT and CDR2 YYREEE (reference sequence). The CDR3 protein is CASSFDRTGVEQYF. For the CDR3, the DNA is TGTGCCAGCAGCTTCGACAGGACAGGGGTCGAGCAGTACTTC.

This clonotype occurred a few times. V gene TRBV4-1 combines with J gene TRBJ1-1; TRBD1 matches 7 bases. Germline CDR1 and CDR2: MGHRA and YSYEKL. The CDR3 has 15 residues. J gave up 2 bases and V 1 base, and 4 bases lay outside the gene matches. Written as DNA, the CDR3 is TGCGCCAGCAGCCAAGTTTACAGGGGCAACACTGAAGCTTTCTTT. Translating it yields CASSQVYRGNTEAFF.

The genes are TRBV28 and TRBJ2-3, with TRBD2 matching over 11 bases. CDR1 and CDR2 (germline): MDHEN, SYDVKM. The trim removed 6 bases at V and 0 bases at J, leaving 17 bases unmatched. The CDR3 contains 20 residues. The CDR3 sequence: CASRSASSGRRGSSTDTQYF. In DNA form, the CDR3 reads TGTGCCAGCAGATCCGCGTCTAGCGGGAGGAGGGGATCTAGCACAGATACGCAGTATTTT.

In this sample, this clonotype turned up a few times. The V and J genes are TRBV2 and TRBJ1-4, with 7 bases aligning to TRBD1. In germline, CDR1 is SNHLY, CDR2 FYNNEI. The CDR3 spans 17 residues. With 3 bases clipped from V and 0 bases from J, the junction kept 7 bases outside the gene matches. CDR3 protein: CASSEGQSLTTNEKLFF. The CDR3 region has the DNA TGTGCCAGCAGTGAGGGACAGAGCTTAACAACTAATGAAAAACTGTTTTTT.

The chain joins TRBV5-1 to TRBJ2-5; TRBD2 might be the D (6 bases). The J call may be faulty, since TRBJ2-7 better matches the DNA end. The CDR3 has 16 amino acids. CDR1 and CDR2 from the germline V gene are SGHRS and YFSETQ. Written as DNA, the CDR3 is TGCGCCAGCAGCCTGATCTGGACTATATCATCCCACGAGCAGTACTTC. It is translated as CASSLIWTISSHEQYF.

Comment on this clonotype: A read error may be the cause here, since a much bigger clone is one base away. The genes are TRBV10-3 and TRBJ2-5, with D unresolved. V was clipped by 6 bases and J by 11 bases, with 16 bases between them. This CDR3 comprises 12 residues. CDR1 and CDR2 from the germline V gene are ENHRY and SYGVKD. CDR3 region: CAIRGPSNEQYF. The CDR3 DNA follows: TGTGCCATCAGAGGCCCATCCAATGAGCAGTACTTC.

This clonotype was found a few times. The CDR3 nucleotides are TGTGCCAGCAGCCAAACAGGGCGTGACACCGGGGAGCTGTTTTTT. Translated, it gives CASSQTGRDTGELFF. V usage is TRBV7-2 and J usage is TRBJ2-2; D is perhaps TRBD1 (6 bases). The CDR3 extends over 15 amino acids. Per the germline V gene, CDR1 is SGHTA and CDR2 is FQGNSA. V dropped 5 bases and J dropped 3 bases, with 13 bases sitting between them.

A few counts support this clonotype. The J gene is TRBJ2-1, the V gene TRBV5-1; 12 positions agree with TRBD2. The CDR3 is 15 residues long. Germline CDR1 and CDR2: SGHRS and YFSETQ. The V and J ends lost 5 bases and 7 bases, in that order; junction bases with no gene match: 7. This chain's CDR3 is CASRETSGRFNEQFF. In DNA form, the CDR3 reads TGCGCCAGCAGGGAGACTAGCGGGAGATTTAATGAGCAGTTCTTC.

The chain uses TRBV12-3 or TRBV12-4 and TRBJ2-3, with D perhaps given as TRBD1 or TRBD2 (5 bases each). Trimming shortened V by 6 bases and J by 2 bases, and 12 bases separated the two germline ends. The CDR3 has 14 residues. The CDR3 loop is CASSPIGTTDTQYF. The CDR3 DNA follows: TGTGCCAGCAGCCCCATTGGGACCACAGATACGCAGTATTTT.

The sample holds many counts of this clonotype. V usage is TRBV3-1 and J usage is TRBJ2-3; 8 bases match TRBD2. The V segment lost 4 bases and the J segment 1 base; nucleotides outside the gene matches: 7. CDR3 length equals 16 residues. Germline V gene lookup returns CDR1 LGHDT and CDR2 YNNKEL (reference sequence). CDR3 region: CASSRASGGGTDTQYF. The CDR3 nucleotides are TGTGCCAGCAGCCGTGCGAGCGGGGGAGGCACAGATACGCAGTATTTT.

As for this clonotype: Compared with germline, one end of the junction differs, possibly owing to a read error. The chain carries TRBV27 and TRBJ2-4; weak D call: TRBD2 (5 bases). Germline CDR1 is MNHEY and CDR2 is SMNVEV (reference sequence). The CDR3 sequence is 15 residues long. CDR3 DNA sequence: TGTGCCTGCAGTTTATCGCCCCTCGGCGGGAACATTCAGTACTTC. Encoded protein: CACSLSPLGGNIQYF.

This rearrangement joins TRBV30 to TRBJ2-1, with a tentative D call TRBD2 (6 bases). Trimming shortened V by 4 bases and J by 1 base, and 8 bases separated the two germline ends. Per germline, CDR1 GTSNPN and CDR2 SVGIG (reference sequence). The CDR3 has 13 amino acids. CDR3 bases: TGTGCCTGGAATCGGGGGTCCTACAATGAGCAGTTCTTC. It codes for CAWNRGSYNEQFF.

V usage is TRBV7-9 and J usage is TRBJ1-2, with 12 bases that match TRBD1. CDR1 and CDR2 (germline): SEHNR, FQNEAQ (reference sequence). Trimming removed 6 bases from V and 4 bases from J; junction bases left unmatched: 3. This CDR3 has 14 residues. This CDR3 is CASRGTGGLYGYTF. The CDR3 DNA sequence: TGTGCCAGCAGGGGGACAGGGGGCCTCTATGGCTACACCTTC.

A remark on this clonotype: The junction departs from germline at one end; a sequencing error may be responsible. The chain uses TRBV6-1 and TRBJ2-7; 7 nucleotides agree with TRBD1. The germline V gene encodes CDR1 MNHNS and CDR2 SASEGT. The CDR3 sequence is 17 residues long. The DNA for the CDR3 is TGTGCCAACAGTGAAGGAGAGACCGGGACAGTCTCCTACGAGCAGTACTTC. This translates into CANSEGETGTVSYEQYF.

The J gene is TRBJ2-4, the V gene TRBV20-1; 8 nucleotides align to TRBD2. The end of the DNA is better explained by TRBJ2-7, so the J call may be wrong. The CDR3 spans 20 residues. The germline V gene encodes CDR1 DFQATT and CDR2 SNEGSKA (reference sequence). The CDR3 sequence: CSARLAGRDSHPQPVYEQYF. CDR3 nucleotide sequence: TGCAGTGCTAGGCTAGCGGGTCGCGACAGCCACCCCCAACCCGTCTACGAGCAGTACTTC.

This clonotype appeared a few times. One end of the junction fails to match germline, which may point to a read error. The chain has TRBV29-1 and TRBJ1-2; D not resolved. The CDR3 runs 13 residues. Germline values: CDR1 SQVTM, CDR2 ANQGSEA. The CDR3 region has the DNA TGCAGCGTCCCATCGGGATCTAACTATGGCCACACCTTC. It specifies CSVPSGSNYGHTF.

The gene calls are TRBV5-5 and TRBJ2-1, with unresolved D. Trimming removed 2 bases from V and 5 bases from J, with 8 bases in between. Germline V lookup: CDR1 SGHKS, CDR2 YYEKEE (reference sequence). The CDR3 has 13 residues. The CDR3 reads CASSLLGDNEQFF. Here the CDR3 DNA reads TGTGCCAGCAGCTTACTTGGGGACAATGAGCAGTTCTTC.